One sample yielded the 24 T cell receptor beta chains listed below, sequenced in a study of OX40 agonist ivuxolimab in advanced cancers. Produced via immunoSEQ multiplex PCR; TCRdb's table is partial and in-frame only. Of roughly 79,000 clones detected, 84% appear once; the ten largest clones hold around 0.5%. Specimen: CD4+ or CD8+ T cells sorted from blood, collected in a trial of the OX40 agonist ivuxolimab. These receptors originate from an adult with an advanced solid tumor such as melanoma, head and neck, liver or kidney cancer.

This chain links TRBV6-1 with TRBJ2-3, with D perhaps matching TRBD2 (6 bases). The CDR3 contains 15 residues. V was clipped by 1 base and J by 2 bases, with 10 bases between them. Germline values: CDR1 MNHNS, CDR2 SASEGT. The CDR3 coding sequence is TGTGCCAGCAGTGAAGTGACTAGATCCACAGATACGCAGTATTTT. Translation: CASSEVTRSTDTQYF.

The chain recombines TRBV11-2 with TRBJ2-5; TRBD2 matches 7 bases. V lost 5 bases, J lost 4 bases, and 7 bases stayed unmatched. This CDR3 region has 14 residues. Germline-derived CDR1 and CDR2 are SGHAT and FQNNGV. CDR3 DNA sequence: TGTGCCAGCAGCCCCATCCCTAGCGGAGAGACCCAGTACTTC. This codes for CASSPIPSGETQYF. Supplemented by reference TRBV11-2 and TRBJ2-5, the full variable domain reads EAGVAQSPRYKIIEKRQSVAFWCNPISGHATLYWYQQILGQGPKLLIQFQNNGVVDDSQLPKDRFSAERLKGVDSTLKIQPAKLEDSAVYLCASSPIPSGETQYFGPGTRLLVL.

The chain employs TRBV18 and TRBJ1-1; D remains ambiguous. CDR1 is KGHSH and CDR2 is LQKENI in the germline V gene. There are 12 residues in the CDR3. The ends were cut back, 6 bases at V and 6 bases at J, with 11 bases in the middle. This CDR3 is CASSGGVAEAFF. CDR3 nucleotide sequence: TGTGCCAGCTCTGGCGGGGTCGCTGAAGCTTTCTTT.

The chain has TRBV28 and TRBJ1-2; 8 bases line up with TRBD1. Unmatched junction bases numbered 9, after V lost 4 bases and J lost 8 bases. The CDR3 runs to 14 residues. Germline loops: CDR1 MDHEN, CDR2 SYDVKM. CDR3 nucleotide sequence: TGTGCCAGCAGTTCGGCCGACAGGGGTGGCGGCTACACCTTC. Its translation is CASSSADRGGGYTF.

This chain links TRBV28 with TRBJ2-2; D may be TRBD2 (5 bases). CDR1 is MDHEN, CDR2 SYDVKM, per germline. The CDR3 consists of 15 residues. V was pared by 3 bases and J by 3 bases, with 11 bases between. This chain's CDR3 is CASSFGGGYTGELFF. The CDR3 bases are TGTGCCAGCAGTTTCGGAGGCGGGTACACCGGGGAGCTGTTTTTT.

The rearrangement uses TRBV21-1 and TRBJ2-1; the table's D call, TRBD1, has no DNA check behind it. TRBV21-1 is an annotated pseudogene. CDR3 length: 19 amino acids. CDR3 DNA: TGTGCCAGCATCGATCACTGGGGCTTTGTTTACCCGACTTACAATGAGCAGTTCTTC. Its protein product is CASIDHWGFVYPTYNEQFF.

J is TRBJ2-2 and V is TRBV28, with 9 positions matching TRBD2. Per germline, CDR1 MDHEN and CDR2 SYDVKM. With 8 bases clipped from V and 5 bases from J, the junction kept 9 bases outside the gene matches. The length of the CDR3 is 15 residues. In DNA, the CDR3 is TGTGCCAGCCTCCCCGCAAGCGGGGGGACCGGGGAGCTGTTTTTT. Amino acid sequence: CASLPASGGTGELFF.

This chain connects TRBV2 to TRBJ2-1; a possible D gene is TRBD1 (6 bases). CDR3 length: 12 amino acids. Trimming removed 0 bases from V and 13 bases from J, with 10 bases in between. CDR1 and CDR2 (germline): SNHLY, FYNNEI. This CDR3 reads CASSEASTGQFF. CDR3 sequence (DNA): TGTGCCAGCAGTGAAGCTTCGACAGGACAGTTCTTC.

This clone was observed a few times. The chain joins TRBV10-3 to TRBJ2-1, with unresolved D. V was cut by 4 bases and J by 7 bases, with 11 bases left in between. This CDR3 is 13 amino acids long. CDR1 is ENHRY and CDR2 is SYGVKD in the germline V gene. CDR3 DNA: TGTGCCATCAGTGCGACACCTACGAATGAGCAGTTCTTC. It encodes CAISATPTNEQFF.

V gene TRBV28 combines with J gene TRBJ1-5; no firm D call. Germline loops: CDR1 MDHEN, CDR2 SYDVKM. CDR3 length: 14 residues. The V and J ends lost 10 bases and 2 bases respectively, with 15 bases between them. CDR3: CATRGAGGNQPQHF. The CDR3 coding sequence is TGTGCCACCCGTGGCGCCGGCGGCAATCAGCCCCAGCATTTT.

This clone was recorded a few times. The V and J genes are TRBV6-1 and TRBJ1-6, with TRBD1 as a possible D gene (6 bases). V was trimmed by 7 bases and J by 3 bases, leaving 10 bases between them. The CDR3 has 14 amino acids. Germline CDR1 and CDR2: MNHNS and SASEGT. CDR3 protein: CASKQQGYNSPLHF. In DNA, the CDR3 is TGTGCCAGCAAGCAACAGGGCTATAATTCACCCCTCCACTTT.

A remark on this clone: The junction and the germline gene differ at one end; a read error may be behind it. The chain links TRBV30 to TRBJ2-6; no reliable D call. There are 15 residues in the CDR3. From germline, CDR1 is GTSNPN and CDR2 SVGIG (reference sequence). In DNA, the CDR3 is TGTGCCTGGAGTGTAGGGCTCTCTCGGGCCAACGTCCTGACTTTC. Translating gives CAWSVGLSRANVLTF.

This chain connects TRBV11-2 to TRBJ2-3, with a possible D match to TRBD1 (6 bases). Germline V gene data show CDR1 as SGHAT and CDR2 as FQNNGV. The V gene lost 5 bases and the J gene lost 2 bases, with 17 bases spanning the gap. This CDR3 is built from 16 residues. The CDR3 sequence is CASSVGTGTITDTQYF. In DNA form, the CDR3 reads TGTGCCAGCAGCGTTGGTACCGGGACAATCACAGATACGCAGTATTTT.

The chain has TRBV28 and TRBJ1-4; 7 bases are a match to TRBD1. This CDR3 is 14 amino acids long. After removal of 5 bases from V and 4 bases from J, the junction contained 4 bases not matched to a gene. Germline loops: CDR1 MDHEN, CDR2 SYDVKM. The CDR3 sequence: CASSSGQDNEKLFF. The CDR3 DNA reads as TGTGCCAGCAGTAGCGGACAGGATAATGAAAAACTGTTTTTT.

CDR3 bases: TGTGCCAGTAGTAGTGAGAGGGTCCGCAGTCAGCCCCAGCATTTT. Translated: CASSSERVRSQPQHF. V gene TRBV19 combines with J gene TRBJ1-5; D not resolved. V dropped 4 bases and J dropped 6 bases, with 16 bases sitting between them. The CDR3 is 15 residues long. Germline values: CDR1 LNHDA, CDR2 SQIVND (reference sequence).

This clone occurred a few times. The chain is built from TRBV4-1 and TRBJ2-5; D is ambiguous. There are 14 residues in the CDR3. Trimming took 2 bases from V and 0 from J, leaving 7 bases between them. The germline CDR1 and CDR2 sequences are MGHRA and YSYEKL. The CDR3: CASSQQQYQETQYF. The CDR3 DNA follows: TGCGCCAGCAGCCAACAACAGTACCAAGAGACCCAGTACTTC.

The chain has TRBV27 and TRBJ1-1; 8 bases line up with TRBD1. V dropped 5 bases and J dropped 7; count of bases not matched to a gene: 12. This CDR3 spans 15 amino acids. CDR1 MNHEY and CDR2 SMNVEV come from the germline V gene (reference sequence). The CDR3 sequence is CASSPAGGKSNEAFF. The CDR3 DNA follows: TGTGCCAGCAGTCCCGCAGGGGGCAAGTCTAATGAAGCTTTCTTT.

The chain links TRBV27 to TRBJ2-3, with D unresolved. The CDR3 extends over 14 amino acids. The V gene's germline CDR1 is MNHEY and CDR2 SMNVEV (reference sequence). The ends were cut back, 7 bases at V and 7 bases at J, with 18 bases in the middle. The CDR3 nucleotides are TGTGCCAGCACAGCGCTCGATAACTCTTATACGCAGTATTTT. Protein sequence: CASTALDNSYTQYF.

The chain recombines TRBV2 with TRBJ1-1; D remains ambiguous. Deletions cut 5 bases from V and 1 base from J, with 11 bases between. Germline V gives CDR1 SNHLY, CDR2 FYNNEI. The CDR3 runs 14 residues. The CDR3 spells CASSSRAPNTEAFF. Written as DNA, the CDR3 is TGTGCCAGCAGTTCCCGGGCCCCGAACACTGAAGCTTTCTTT. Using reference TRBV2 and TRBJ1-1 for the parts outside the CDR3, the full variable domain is EPEVTQTPSHQVTQMGQEVILRCVPISNHLYFYWYRQILGQKVEFLVSFYNNEISEKSEIFDDQFSVERPDGSNFTLKIRSTKLEDSAMYFCASSSRAPNTEAFFGQGTRLTVV.

The CDR3 sequence is CASSVGQHSYEQYF. The CDR3 region has the DNA TGTGCCAGCAGCGTAGGACAGCACTCCTACGAGCAGTACTTC. J is TRBJ2-7 and V is TRBV2; D perhaps matches TRBD1 (6 bases). Germline V gene lookup returns CDR1 SNHLY and CDR2 FYNNEI. This CDR3 spans 14 amino acids. V lost 6 bases and J 0 bases, leaving 12 bases between the germline ends.

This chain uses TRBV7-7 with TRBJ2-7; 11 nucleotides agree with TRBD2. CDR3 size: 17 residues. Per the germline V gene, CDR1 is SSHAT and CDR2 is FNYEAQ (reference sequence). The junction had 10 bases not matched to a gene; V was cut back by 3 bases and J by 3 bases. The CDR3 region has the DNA TGTGCCAGCAGCTTCCCCGGGACTAGCGGACAGTGCTACGAGCAGTACTTC. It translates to CASSFPGTSGQCYEQYF. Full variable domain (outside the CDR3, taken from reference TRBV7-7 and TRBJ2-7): GAGVSQSPRYKVTKRGQDVTLRCDPISSHATLYWYQQALGQGPEFLTYFNYEAQPDKSGLPSDRFSAERPEGSISTLTIQRTEQRDSAMYRCASSFPGTSGQCYEQYFGPGTRLTVT.

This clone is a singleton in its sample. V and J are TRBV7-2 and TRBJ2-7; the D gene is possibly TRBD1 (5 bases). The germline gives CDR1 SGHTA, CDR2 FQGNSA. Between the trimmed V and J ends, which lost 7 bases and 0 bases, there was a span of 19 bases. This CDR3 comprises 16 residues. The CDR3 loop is CASTIDSTGSSYEQYF. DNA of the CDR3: TGTGCCAGCACCATAGATTCAACAGGAAGCTCCTACGAGCAGTACTTC. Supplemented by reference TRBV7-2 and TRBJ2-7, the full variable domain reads GAGVSQSPSNKVTEKGKDVELRCDPISGHTALYWYRQSLGQGLEFLIYFQGNSAPDKSGLPSDRFSAERTGGSVSTLTIQRTQQEDSAVYLCASTIDSTGSSYEQYFGPGTRLTVT.

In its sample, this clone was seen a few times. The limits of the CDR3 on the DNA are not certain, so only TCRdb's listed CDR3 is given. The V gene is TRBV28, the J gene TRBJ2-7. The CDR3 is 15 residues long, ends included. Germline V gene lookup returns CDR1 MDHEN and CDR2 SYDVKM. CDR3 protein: CASSFLAGGTYEQYF.

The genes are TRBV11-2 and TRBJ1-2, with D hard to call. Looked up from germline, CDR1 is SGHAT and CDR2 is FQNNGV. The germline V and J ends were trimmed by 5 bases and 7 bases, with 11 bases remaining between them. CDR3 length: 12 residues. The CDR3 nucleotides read TGTGCCAGCAGCCCCGGTGCTGGTGGCTACACCTTC. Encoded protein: CASSPGAGGYTF. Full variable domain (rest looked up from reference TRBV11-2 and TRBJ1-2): EAGVAQSPRYKIIEKRQSVAFWCNPISGHATLYWYQQILGQGPKLLIQFQNNGVVDDSQLPKDRFSAERLKGVDSTLKIQPAKLEDSAVYLCASSPGAGGYTFGSGTRLTVV.